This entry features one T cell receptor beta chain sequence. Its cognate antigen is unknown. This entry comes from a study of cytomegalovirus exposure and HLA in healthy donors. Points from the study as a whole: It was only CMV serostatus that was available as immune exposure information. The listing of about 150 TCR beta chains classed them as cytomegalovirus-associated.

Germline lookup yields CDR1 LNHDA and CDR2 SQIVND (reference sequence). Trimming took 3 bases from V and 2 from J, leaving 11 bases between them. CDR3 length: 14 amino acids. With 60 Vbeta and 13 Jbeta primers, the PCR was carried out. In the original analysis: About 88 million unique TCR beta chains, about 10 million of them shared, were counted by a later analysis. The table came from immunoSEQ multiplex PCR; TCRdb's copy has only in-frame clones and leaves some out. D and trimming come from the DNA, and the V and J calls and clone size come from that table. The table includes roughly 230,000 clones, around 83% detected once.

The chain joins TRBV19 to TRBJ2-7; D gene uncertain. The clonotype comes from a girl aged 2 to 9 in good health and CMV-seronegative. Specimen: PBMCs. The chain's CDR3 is CASSIPRPPYEQYF. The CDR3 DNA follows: TGTGCCAGTAGTATCCCCCGTCCCCCCTACGAGCAGTACTTC.